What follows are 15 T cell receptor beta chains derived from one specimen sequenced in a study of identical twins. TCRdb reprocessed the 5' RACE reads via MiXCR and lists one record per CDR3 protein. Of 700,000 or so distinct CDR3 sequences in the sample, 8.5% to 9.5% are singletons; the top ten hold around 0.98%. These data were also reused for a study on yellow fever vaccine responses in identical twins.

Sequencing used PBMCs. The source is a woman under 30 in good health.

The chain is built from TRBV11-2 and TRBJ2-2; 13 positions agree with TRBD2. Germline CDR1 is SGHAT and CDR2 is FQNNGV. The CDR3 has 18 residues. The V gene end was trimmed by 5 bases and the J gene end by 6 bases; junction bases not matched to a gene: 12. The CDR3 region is CASSPGLAGVRGPGELFF. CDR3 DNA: TGTGCCAGCAGCCCCGGACTAGCGGGAGTTCGGGGACCCGGGGAGCTGTTTTTT.

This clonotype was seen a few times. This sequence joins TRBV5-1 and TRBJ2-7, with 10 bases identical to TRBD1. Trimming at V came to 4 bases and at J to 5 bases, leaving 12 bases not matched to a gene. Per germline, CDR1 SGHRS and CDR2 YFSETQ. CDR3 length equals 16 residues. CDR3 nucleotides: TGCGCCAGCAGCGGTCGAGCGGACAGGGGGGTCCACGAGCAGTACTTC. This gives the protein CASSGRADRGVHEQYF.

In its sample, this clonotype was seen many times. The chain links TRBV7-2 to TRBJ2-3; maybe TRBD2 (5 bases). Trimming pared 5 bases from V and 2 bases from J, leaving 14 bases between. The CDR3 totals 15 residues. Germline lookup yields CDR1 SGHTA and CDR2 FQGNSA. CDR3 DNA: TGTGCCAGCAGCCCTCGTCACCGGGACACAGATACGCAGTATTTT. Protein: CASSPRHRDTDTQYF.

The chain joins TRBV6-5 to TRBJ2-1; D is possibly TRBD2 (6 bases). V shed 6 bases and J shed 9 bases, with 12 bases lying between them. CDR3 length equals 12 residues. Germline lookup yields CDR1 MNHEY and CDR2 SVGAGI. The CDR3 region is CASRATSFEQFF. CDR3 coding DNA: TGTGCCAGCAGGGCGACTAGTTTTGAGCAGTTCTTC.

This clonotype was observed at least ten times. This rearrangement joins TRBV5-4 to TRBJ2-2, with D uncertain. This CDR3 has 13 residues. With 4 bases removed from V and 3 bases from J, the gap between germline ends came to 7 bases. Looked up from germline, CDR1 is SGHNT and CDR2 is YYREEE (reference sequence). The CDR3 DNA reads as TGTGCCAGCAGCGTTGACTACACCGGGGAGCTGTTTTTT. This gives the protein CASSVDYTGELFF.

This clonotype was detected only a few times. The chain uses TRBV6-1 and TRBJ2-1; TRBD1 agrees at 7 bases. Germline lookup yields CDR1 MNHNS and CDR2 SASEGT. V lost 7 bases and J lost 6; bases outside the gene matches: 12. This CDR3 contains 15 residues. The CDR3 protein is CASIGDSIPTNEQFF. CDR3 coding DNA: TGTGCCAGCATAGGGGACAGCATCCCTACCAATGAGCAGTTCTTC.

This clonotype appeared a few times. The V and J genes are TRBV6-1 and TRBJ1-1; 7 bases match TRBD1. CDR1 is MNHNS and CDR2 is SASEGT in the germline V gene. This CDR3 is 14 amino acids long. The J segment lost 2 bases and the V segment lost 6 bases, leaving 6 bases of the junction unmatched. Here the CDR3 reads CASRGDSRNTEAFF. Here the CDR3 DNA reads TGTGCCAGCAGAGGGGACAGTAGAAACACTGAAGCTTTCTTT.

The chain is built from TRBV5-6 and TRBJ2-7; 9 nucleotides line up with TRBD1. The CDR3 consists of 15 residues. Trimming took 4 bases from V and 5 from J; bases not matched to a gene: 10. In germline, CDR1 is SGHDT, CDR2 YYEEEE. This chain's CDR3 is CASSGTDRGEDEQYF. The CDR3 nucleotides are TGTGCCAGCAGCGGGACGGACAGGGGAGAGGACGAGCAGTACTTC.

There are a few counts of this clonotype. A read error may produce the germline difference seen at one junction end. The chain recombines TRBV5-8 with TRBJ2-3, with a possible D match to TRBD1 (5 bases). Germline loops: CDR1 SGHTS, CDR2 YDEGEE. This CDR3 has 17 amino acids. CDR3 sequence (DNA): TGTGCCAGCAGCTTTTGGGCGACAGCCCAAACCACACATACGCAGTATTTT. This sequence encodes CASSFWATAQTTHTQYF. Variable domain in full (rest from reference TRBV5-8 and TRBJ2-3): EAGVTQSPTHLIKTRGQQATLRCSPISGHTSVYWYQQALGLGLQFLLWYDEGEERNRGNFPPRFSGRQFPNYSSELNVNALELEDSALYLCASSFWATAQTTHTQYFGPGTRLTVL.

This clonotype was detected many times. CDR3 coding DNA: TGTGCCATCACTCCGGACAGGGGGCCCCGCACCGGGGAGCTGTTTTTT. Amino acids: CAITPDRGPRTGELFF. The V and J genes are TRBV10-3 and TRBJ2-2; 11 bases map to TRBD1. V lost 7 bases, J lost 4 bases, and 8 bases stayed unmatched. Germline assignment: CDR1 ENHRY and CDR2 SYGVKD. The CDR3 is 16 amino acids.

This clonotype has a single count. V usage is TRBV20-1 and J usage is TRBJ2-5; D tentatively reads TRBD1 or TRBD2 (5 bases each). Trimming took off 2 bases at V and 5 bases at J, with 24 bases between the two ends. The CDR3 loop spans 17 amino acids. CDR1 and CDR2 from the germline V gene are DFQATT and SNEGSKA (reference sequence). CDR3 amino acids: CSARPPGSSWGTETQYF. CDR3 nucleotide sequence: TGCAGTGCTAGACCCCCGGGTAGTTCCTGGGGGACGGAGACCCAGTACTTC.

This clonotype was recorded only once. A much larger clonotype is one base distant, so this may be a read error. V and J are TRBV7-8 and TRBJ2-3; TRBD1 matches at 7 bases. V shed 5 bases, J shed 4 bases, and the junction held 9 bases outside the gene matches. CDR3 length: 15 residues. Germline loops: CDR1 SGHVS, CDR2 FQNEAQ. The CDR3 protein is CASSQRDSYADTQYF. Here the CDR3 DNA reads TGTGCCAGCAGCCAAAGGGACAGCTACGCAGATACGCAGTATTTT.

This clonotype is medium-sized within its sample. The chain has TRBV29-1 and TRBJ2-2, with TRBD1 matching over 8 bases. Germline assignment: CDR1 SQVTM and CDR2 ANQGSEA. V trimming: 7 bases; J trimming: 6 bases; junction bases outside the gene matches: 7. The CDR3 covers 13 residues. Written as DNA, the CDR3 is TGCAGCGCCTCGACAGGGGAGGCCGGGGAGCTGTTTTTT. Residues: CSASTGEAGELFF.

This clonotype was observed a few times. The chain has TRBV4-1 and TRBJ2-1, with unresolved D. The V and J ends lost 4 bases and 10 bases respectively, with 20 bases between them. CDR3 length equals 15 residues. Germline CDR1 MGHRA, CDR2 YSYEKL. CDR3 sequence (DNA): TGCGCCAGCAGCCCAACCCAGGCACCAACTTCCGAGCAGTTCTTC. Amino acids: CASSPTQAPTSEQFF.

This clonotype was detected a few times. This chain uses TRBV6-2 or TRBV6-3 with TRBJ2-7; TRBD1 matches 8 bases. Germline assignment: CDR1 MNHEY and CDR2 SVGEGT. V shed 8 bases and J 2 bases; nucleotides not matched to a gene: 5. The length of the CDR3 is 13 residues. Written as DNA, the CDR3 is TGTGCCAGCGTGGACAGGGCACCCTACGAGCAGTACTTC. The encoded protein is CASVDRAPYEQYF.